This T cell receptor beta chain was identified in a study of control samples from healthy donors and cancer patients. The V gene's germline CDR1 is SGHNT and CDR2 YYREEE (reference sequence). Losses at the gene ends were 4 bases for V and 4 bases for J; bases not matched to a gene: 7. The CDR3 has 17 residues. Clones were sequenced by immunoSEQ multiplex PCR, and TCRdb holds only the in-frame ones, with some missing. The sample has some 77,000 clones; 85% to 90% are singletons. This clonotype was sampled from a woman aged 55 to 70 in good health. Material: blood. The chain recombines TRBV5-4 with TRBJ2-3, with 15 nucleotides matching TRBD2. DNA for the CDR3: TGTGCCAGCAGCCTCGGACTAGCGGGGGGGCCTTCAGATACGCAGTATTTT. Amino acids: CASSLGLAGGPSDTQYF.